This T cell receptor beta chain emerged from a study of technical replicates of blood from a few donors. Data came from immunoSEQ multiplex PCR; TCRdb stores just in-frame clones and leaves some out. This table has over 50,000 clones, around 95% appearing once. The CDR3 totals 14 residues. Per germline, CDR1 SGHAT and CDR2 FQNNGV. Unmatched junction bases numbered 4, after V lost 5 bases and J lost 1 base. The source material was PBMCs. The chain is built from TRBV11-2 and TRBJ1-1; 7 bases fit TRBD1. The clonotype comes from a human donor in good health. Some clones in this sample may be carry-over from other donors' samples. Here the CDR3 DNA reads TGTGCCAGCAGCGACAGGGTTGGGAACACTGAAGCTTTCTTT. It encodes CASSDRVGNTEAFF.